One sample yielded the 23 T cell receptor beta chains listed below, sequenced in a study of blood T cell repertoires in COVID-19. Measured with immunoSEQ multiplex PCR; TCRdb has only the in-frame clones, and not every one. The table has about 250,000 clones, roughly 90% seen once; the top ten hold just under 0.95%. The sample consisted of peripheral blood. These receptors were obtained from a woman aged 40 to 55 who had recovered from COVID-19.

The gene calls are TRBV6-2 or TRBV6-3 and TRBJ2-1, with D possibly matching TRBD2 (5 bases). The CDR3 runs 15 residues. With 2 bases removed from V and 2 bases from J, the gap between germline ends came to 10 bases. Germline V lookup: CDR1 MNHEY, CDR2 SVGEGT. CDR3 amino acids: CASSYQRRAYNEQFF. The DNA of the CDR3 is TGTGCCAGCAGTTACCAGCGGAGAGCCTACAATGAGCAGTTCTTC.

This sequence joins TRBV28 and TRBJ2-2; unclear D gene. The V gene lost 6 bases and the J gene lost 8 bases, with 13 bases spanning the gap. CDR1 and CDR2 (germline): MDHEN, SYDVKM. The CDR3 loop spans 13 amino acids. The CDR3 DNA reads as TGTGCCAGCAGCAAACCGGTCGCGGGGGAGCTGTTTTTT. Translation: CASSKPVAGELFF.

Written as DNA, the CDR3 is TGTGCCTCCCGCGGGGGGCAGGGGAACACCGGGGAGCTGTTTTTT. Translating gives CASRGGQGNTGELFF. V usage is TRBV10-3 and J usage is TRBJ2-2, with TRBD2 identical over 8 bases. This CDR3 contains 15 residues. From germline, CDR1 is ENHRY and CDR2 SYGVKD. V lost 11 bases to trimming and J lost 1 base; unmatched junction nucleotides: 9.

This chain uses TRBV28 with TRBJ1-1; D not resolved. From germline, CDR1 is MDHEN and CDR2 SYDVKM. Trimming shortened V by 7 bases and J by 0 bases, and 9 bases separated the two germline ends. The CDR3 totals 13 residues. The CDR3 loop reads CASTSRLNTEAFF. The CDR3 coding sequence is TGTGCCAGCACCTCTCGGTTGAACACTGAAGCTTTCTTT.

This clone was seen a single time. This chain connects TRBV28 to TRBJ2-7, with 9 bases matching TRBD2. The CDR3 covers 15 residues. J lost 2 bases, V lost 7 bases, and 9 bases had no gene match. The V gene's germline CDR1 is MDHEN and CDR2 SYDVKM. The CDR3 spells CASNTGTSSTYEQYF. Here the CDR3 DNA reads TGTGCCAGCAATACCGGGACTAGCAGCACCTACGAGCAGTACTTC.

To note about this clone: Within the sample, other DNA sequences also encode this same CDR3. The CDR3, as DNA: TGTGCCAGCAGCGTAGCGGGGGGTGGGGGAGAGACCCAGTACTTC. Its translation is CASSVAGGGGETQYF. V and J are TRBV9 and TRBJ2-5, with 7 bases that match TRBD2. Germline V lookup: CDR1 SGDLS, CDR2 YYNGEE. This CDR3 has 15 amino acids. J gave up 4 bases and V 0 bases, and 6 bases lay outside the gene matches.

V usage is TRBV10-3 and J usage is TRBJ1-5, with 11 positions matching TRBD1. CDR1 and CDR2 from the germline V gene are ENHRY and SYGVKD. CDR3 length: 13 amino acids. The ends lost 10 bases at V and 6 bases at J; junction bases unmatched: 5. CDR3 coding DNA: TGTGCCACCCGGACAGGGGGCGGTCAGCCCCAGCATTTT. Amino acid sequence: CATRTGGGQPQHF.

The chain combines TRBV27 with TRBJ2-7; 9 bases match TRBD1. The CDR3 has 12 amino acids. After removal of 8 bases from V and 3 bases from J, the junction contained 2 bases not matched to a gene. Germline V gives CDR1 MNHEY, CDR2 SMNVEV (reference sequence). The CDR3 DNA reads TGTGCCAGCCGGGACAGGGTCTACGAGCAGTACTTC. Translation: CASRDRVYEQYF.

V usage is TRBV12-3 or TRBV12-4 and J usage is TRBJ1-1; no definite D call. The CDR3 is 12 amino acids. The V and J ends lost 3 bases and 3 bases respectively, with 5 bases between them. The CDR3 bases are TGTGCCAGCAGTTTTGTCTACACTGAAGCTTTCTTT. Residues: CASSFVYTEAFF.

This rearrangement joins TRBV19 to TRBJ1-5; D may be TRBD1 (5 bases). CDR3 length: 12 residues. Germline V gene lookup returns CDR1 LNHDA and CDR2 SQIVND (reference sequence). The CDR3: CATAYSNQPQHF. CDR3 nucleotide sequence: TGTGCGACAGCTTATAGCAATCAGCCCCAGCATTTT.

V is TRBV2 and J is TRBJ2-1; TRBD2 agrees at 9 bases. This CDR3 contains 15 residues. V lost 5 bases and J lost 8; bases outside the gene matches: 10. Germline V gene lookup returns CDR1 SNHLY and CDR2 FYNNEI. As DNA, the CDR3 is TGTGCCAGCAGTAGGCGGGAGGGTGGAGTCGATGAGCAGTTCTTC. Protein: CASSRREGGVDEQFF.

This clone has just one count. The sample contains more than one DNA sequence encoding this CDR3. The rearrangement uses TRBV7-3 and TRBJ2-2; TRBD2 aligns across 9 bases. From germline, CDR1 is SGHTA and CDR2 FQGTGA. The CDR3 length is 16 residues. With 0 bases clipped from V and 5 bases from J, the junction kept 4 bases outside the gene matches. CDR3 loop: CASSLTGLAGTGELFF. The CDR3 DNA reads as TGTGCCAGCAGCTTAACGGGTCTAGCGGGGACCGGGGAGCTGTTTTTT. The full variable domain, in which reference TRBV7-3 and TRBJ2-2 provide the parts outside the CDR3, is GAGVSQTPSNKVTEKGKYVELRCDPISGHTALYWYRQSLGQGPEFLIYFQGTGAADDSGLPNDRFFAVRPEGSVSTLKIQRTERGDSAVYLCASSLTGLAGTGELFFGEGSRLTVL.

This rearrangement joins TRBV6-5 to TRBJ1-1; no firm D call. This CDR3 spans 13 amino acids. V lost 6 bases to trimming and J lost 8 bases, with 16 bases between them. Germline V lookup: CDR1 MNHEY, CDR2 SVGAGI. CDR3 residues: CASRNGPAREAFF. The CDR3 DNA sequence: TGTGCCAGCAGGAACGGCCCAGCGCGAGAAGCTTTCTTT.

This sequence joins TRBV6-5 and TRBJ1-2, with 7 positions matching TRBD1. The trim removed 7 bases at V and 3 bases at J, leaving 8 bases unmatched. There are 14 residues in the CDR3. From germline, CDR1 is MNHEY and CDR2 SVGAGI. The CDR3 protein is CASTLRGGDYGYTF. In DNA form, the CDR3 reads TGTGCCAGCACCCTGAGAGGGGGCGACTATGGCTACACCTTC.

The rearrangement joins TRBV30 to TRBJ2-5; perhaps TRBD1 as D (6 bases). Germline CDR1 and CDR2: GTSNPN and SVGIG (reference sequence). V was cut by 0 bases and J by 5 bases, with 13 bases left in between. CDR3 length: 14 residues. CDR3 amino acids: CAWSVTGLGETQYF. CDR3 sequence (DNA): TGTGCCTGGAGTGTTACAGGGTTGGGGGAGACCCAGTACTTC.

The V call is TRBV19, the J call TRBJ1-5, with TRBD1 matching 9 bases. This CDR3 spans 15 amino acids. V was clipped by 6 bases and J by 4 bases; unmatched bases: 7. Germline values: CDR1 LNHDA, CDR2 SQIVND (reference sequence). Here the CDR3 reads CASRKDRGGNQPQHF. The CDR3, as DNA: TGTGCCAGTAGGAAGGACAGGGGTGGTAATCAGCCCCAGCATTTT. Based on the CDR3 plus reference TRBV19 and TRBJ1-5, the full variable domain is DGGITQSPKYLFRKEGQNVTLSCEQNLNHDAMYWYRQDPGQGLRLIYYSQIVNDFQKGDIAEGYSVSREKKESFPLTVTSAQKNPTAFYLCASRKDRGGNQPQHFGDGTRLSIL.

This clone has a single count. The chain couples TRBV15 to TRBJ2-5; 7 nucleotides align to TRBD2. Germline trimming cut 0 bases from V and 5 bases from J; bases unmatched to any gene: 9. The germline gives CDR1 LNHNV, CDR2 YYDKDF (reference sequence). The CDR3 loop spans 16 amino acids. The DNA for the CDR3 is TGTGCCACCAGCAGAGACAGGACTAGTATCCTTGAGACCCAGTACTTC. Its protein is CATSRDRTSILETQYF.

The chain carries TRBV5-4 and TRBJ2-1; a possible D gene is TRBD2 (6 bases). Germline loops: CDR1 SGHNT, CDR2 YYREEE (reference sequence). V lost 4 bases to trimming and J lost 9 bases, with 17 bases between them. This CDR3 is 14 amino acids long. The CDR3 nucleotides are TGTGCCAGCAGCCCAGGACTATCGACGCCTGAGCAGTTCTTC. Encoded protein: CASSPGLSTPEQFF. The variable domain in full, completed from reference TRBV5-4 and TRBJ2-1, reads ETGVTQSPTHLIKTRGQQVTLRCSSQSGHNTVSWYQQALGQGPQFIFQYYREEENGRGNFPPRFSGLQFPNYSSELNVNALELDDSALYLCASSPGLSTPEQFFGPGTRLTVL.

The rearrangement uses TRBV19 and TRBJ2-1; tentatively, D is TRBD1 (5 bases). The CDR3 has 15 amino acids. Germline V lookup: CDR1 LNHDA, CDR2 SQIVND (reference sequence). V was trimmed by 4 bases and J by 0 bases, leaving 10 bases between them. In nucleotides, the CDR3 is TGTGCCAGTAGTAAGACCGACAGCTCCTACAATGAGCAGTTCTTC. Its protein product is CASSKTDSSYNEQFF.

The rearrangement links TRBV7-2 to TRBJ2-7; TRBD2 matches 8 bases. The ends lost 5 bases at V and 0 bases at J; junction bases unmatched: 9. The germline V gene encodes CDR1 SGHTA and CDR2 FQGNSA. The CDR3 consists of 16 residues. The CDR3, as DNA: TGTGCCAGCAGCCCCTCACTAGCGGCCGGCTCCTACGAGCAGTACTTC. It codes for CASSPSLAAGSYEQYF.

The V and J genes are TRBV7-2 and TRBJ2-5; 14 bases map to TRBD2. This CDR3 spans 16 amino acids. Per germline, CDR1 SGHTA and CDR2 FQGNSA. V trimming: 6 bases; J trimming: 2 bases; junction bases outside the gene matches: 5. CDR3: CASRAGTSGGQETQYF. The CDR3 nucleotides read TGTGCCAGCAGAGCTGGGACTAGCGGGGGACAAGAGACCCAGTACTTC.

This clone has just one count. The CDR3 region is CASRALQGNEKLFF. The CDR3 DNA reads as TGTGCCAGCAGGGCGTTACAGGGTAACGAAAAACTGTTTTTT. This chain connects TRBV2 to TRBJ1-4; a possible D gene is TRBD1 (6 bases). Germline V CDR1 and CDR2: SNHLY, FYNNEI. Trimming pared 6 bases from V and 8 bases from J, leaving 16 bases between. The CDR3 extends over 14 amino acids.

This rearrangement joins TRBV2 to TRBJ1-5; the D gene is possibly TRBD1 (6 bases). This CDR3 spans 14 amino acids. From germline, CDR1 is SNHLY and CDR2 FYNNEI. The germline V and J ends were trimmed by 6 bases and 3 bases, with 12 bases remaining between them. CDR3 amino acids: CASRATGINQPQHF. CDR3 DNA: TGTGCCAGCAGGGCAACAGGGATCAATCAGCCCCAGCATTTT. Drawing the rest from reference TRBV2 and TRBJ1-5, the complete variable domain is EPEVTQTPSHQVTQMGQEVILRCVPISNHLYFYWYRQILGQKVEFLVSFYNNEISEKSEIFDDQFSVERPDGSNFTLKIRSTKLEDSAMYFCASRATGINQPQHFGDGTRLSIL.